This T cell receptor beta chain appears in the sequencing data of a study of OX40 agonist ivuxolimab in advanced cancers. The wider study: Patients were dosed intravenously with ivuxolimab at 0.01 to 10 mg/kg every 2 weeks. Study-level results: On average, CD8+ T cells had more expanded clones than CD4+.

Repertoires were generated with immunoSEQ multiplex PCR, while TCRdb's copy carries only in-frame clones and drops some. The sample shows 65,000 to 95,000 clones, around 90% of them seen only once. The CDR3 spans 13 residues. Germline loops: CDR1 GTSNPN, CDR2 SVGIG (reference sequence). V was trimmed by 0 bases and J by 4 bases, leaving 4 bases between them. With regard to this clone: Its antigen is unidentified.

V and J are TRBV30 and TRBJ1-6; unclear D gene. The TCR sequence derives from an adult with an advanced solid tumor such as melanoma, head and neck, liver or kidney cancer. The input for sequencing was CD4+ or CD8+ T cells sorted from blood, taken in a trial of the OX40 agonist ivuxolimab. Here the CDR3 DNA reads TGTGCCTGGAGTGTACAGTATAATTCACCCCTCCACTTT. It is translated as CAWSVQYNSPLHF.